One and the same sample provided the 16 T cell receptor beta chains below, sequenced in a study of T-cell memory formation after mild COVID-19. TCRdb passed the 5' RACE reads through MiXCR, listing each CDR3 protein once. The sample contains 150,000 to 200,000 distinct CDR3 sequences, roughly 13% of which appear only once. Sequenced material: PBMCs or a T cell subset sorted from them (not recorded which). The receptor set was obtained from a young man who had mild COVID-19 (a few samples of this study predate the infection). Cell type and time point are not known.

This clonotype was counted only a few times. This chain connects TRBV18 to TRBJ2-7, with TRBD2 as a possible D gene (5 bases). This CDR3 is built from 12 residues. V dropped 3 bases and J dropped 7 bases, with 10 bases sitting between them. The germline CDR1 and CDR2 sequences are KGHSH and LQKENI. The CDR3 loop is CASSPRTWEQYF. CDR3 DNA sequence: TGTGCCAGCTCACCGAGGACTTGGGAGCAGTACTTC.

V usage is TRBV28 and J usage is TRBJ1-6; D gene ambiguous. The length of the CDR3 is 16 residues. Germline CDR1 reads MDHEN; CDR2 reads SYDVKM. Trimming stripped 5 bases from V and 7 bases from J, with 18 bases between. This chain's CDR3 is CASSANRALRNSPLHF. In DNA, the CDR3 is TGTGCCAGCAGTGCGAACCGGGCCCTTCGGAATTCACCCCTCCACTTT.

This clonotype was picked up a small number of times. The chain carries TRBV5-4 and TRBJ1-2; D is undetermined. With 3 bases removed from V and 7 bases from J, the gap between germline ends came to 13 bases. This CDR3 is 13 amino acids long. CDR1 is SGHNT and CDR2 is YYREEE in the germline V gene (reference sequence). CDR3 nucleotides: TGTGCCAGCAGCTGGCCCGGGTGGGGTGGCTACACCTTC. Translation gives CASSWPGWGGYTF.

V usage is TRBV10-1 and J usage is TRBJ2-5, with 9 bases that match TRBD1. This CDR3 has 15 amino acids. Germline trimming cut 4 bases from V and 8 bases from J; bases unmatched to any gene: 11. Germline V gene sequence: CDR1 WNHNN, CDR2 SYGVQD (reference sequence). The CDR3: CASSADAGTGNTQYF. The CDR3 nucleotides read TGCGCCAGCAGTGCCGACGCCGGGACAGGGAATACCCAGTACTTC.

This clonotype was counted only a few times. This chain links TRBV3-1 with TRBJ1-3; D may be TRBD1 (6 bases). The CDR3 loop spans 15 amino acids. Trimming took 4 bases from V and 3 from J, leaving 13 bases between them. CDR1 is LGHDT and CDR2 is YNNKEL in the germline V gene (reference sequence). CDR3 region: CASSPGWGLGNTIYF. CDR3 DNA sequence: TGTGCCAGCAGCCCGGGATGGGGGCTTGGAAACACCATATATTTT. The whole variable domain, filled in from reference TRBV3-1 and TRBJ1-3, reads DTAVSQTPKYLVTQMGNDKSIKCEQNLGHDTMYWYKQDSKKFLKIMFSYNNKELIINETVPNRFSPKSPDKAHLNLHINSLELGDSAVYFCASSPGWGLGNTIYFGEGSWLTVV.

V and J are TRBV7-8 and TRBJ2-7; 10 bases are a match to TRBD2. Germline V gene data show CDR1 as SGHVS and CDR2 as FQNEAQ. The V segment lost 8 bases and the J segment 2 bases; nucleotides outside the gene matches: 9. The CDR3 consists of 15 residues. The CDR3 nucleotides are TGTGCCAGCGGACCACGGACTAGCGGAACCTACGAGCAGTACTTC. It is translated as CASGPRTSGTYEQYF.

This chain links TRBV6-5 with TRBJ2-7; 9 nucleotides agree with TRBD2. This CDR3 comprises 13 residues. In germline, CDR1 is MNHEY, CDR2 SVGAGI. V dropped 9 bases and J dropped 4; count of bases not matched to a gene: 7. The CDR3 nucleotides are TGTGCCAGTCGAGCGGGGGGAGTATACGAGCAGTACTTC. Its protein is CASRAGGVYEQYF.

CDR3 sequence reads: CASSQAPHYEQYV. CDR3 bases: TGTGCCAGCAGCCAAGCGCCACATTACGAGCAGTACGTC. This chain joins TRBV3-1 and TRBJ2-7; D remains ambiguous. The CDR3 sequence is 13 residues long. Trimming removed 1 base from V and 4 bases from J, with 8 bases in between. CDR1 LGHDT and CDR2 YNNKEL come from the germline V gene (reference sequence).

The chain combines TRBV21-1 with TRBJ1-6. TRBV21-1 is a known pseudogene. The CDR3 spans 14 residues. For the CDR3, the DNA is TGTGCCAGCAGCCGTCGGAGGGGCAATTCACCCCTCCACTTT. This gives the protein CASSRRRGNSPLHF.

The chain is built from TRBV6-5 and TRBJ1-2; D is possibly TRBD1 (5 bases). This CDR3 is 17 amino acids long. V lost 0 bases, J lost 8 bases, and 22 bases lay in between. CDR1 is MNHEY, CDR2 SVGAGI, per germline. The DNA for the CDR3 is TGTGCCAGCAGTTACTCGAGAGGCGGCAGGGAGAAGTCCGGCTACACCTTC. It is translated as CASSYSRGGREKSGYTF.

The rearrangement uses TRBV3-1 and TRBJ2-4; no clear D gene. The CDR3 is 16 amino acids. The germline CDR1 and CDR2 sequences are LGHDT and YNNKEL (reference sequence). V was pared by 1 base and J by 0 bases, with 10 bases between. The CDR3, as DNA: TGTGCCAGCAGCCAAGTTTGGGGTCTAGCCAAAAACATTCAGTACTTC. Translated, it gives CASSQVWGLAKNIQYF. Based on the CDR3 plus reference TRBV3-1 and TRBJ2-4, the full variable domain is DTAVSQTPKYLVTQMGNDKSIKCEQNLGHDTMYWYKQDSKKFLKIMFSYNNKELIINETVPNRFSPKSPDKAHLNLHINSLELGDSAVYFCASSQVWGLAKNIQYFGAGTRLSVL.

The chain recombines TRBV5-1 with TRBJ2-3, with TRBD2 identical over 11 bases. From germline, CDR1 is SGHRS and CDR2 YFSETQ. With V trimmed by 7 bases and J by 1 base, 5 bases remained unmatched. This CDR3 has 15 amino acids. This chain's CDR3 is CASRETSGGTDTQYF. The CDR3 DNA sequence: TGCGCCAGCCGAGAGACTAGCGGGGGCACAGATACGCAGTATTTT. Variable domain in full (rest from reference TRBV5-1 and TRBJ2-3): KAGVTQTPRYLIKTRGQQVTLSCSPISGHRSVSWYQQTPGQGLQFLFEYFSETQRNKGNFPGRFSGRQFSNSRSEMNVSTLELGDSALYLCASRETSGGTDTQYFGPGTRLTVL.

The V gene is TRBV30, the J gene TRBJ2-3; D not resolved. V lost 0 bases, J lost 1 base, and 11 bases lay in between. This CDR3 has 15 residues. Germline CDR1 reads GTSNPN; CDR2 reads SVGIG (reference sequence). The DNA for the CDR3 is TGTGCCTGGAGTGTACCTGGCGGTCGCACAGATACGCAGTATTTT. Protein sequence: CAWSVPGGRTDTQYF. The full variable domain, its missing parts supplied by reference TRBV30 and TRBJ2-3, is SQTIHQWPATLVQPVGSPLSLECTVEGTSNPNLYWYRQAAGRGLQLLFYSVGIGQISSEVPQNLSASRPQDRQFILSSKKLLLSDSGFYLCAWSVPGGRTDTQYFGPGTRLTVL.

In its sample, this clonotype was seen many times. The gene calls are TRBV6-2 or TRBV6-3 and TRBJ2-1, with 11 bases aligning to TRBD1. Germline CDR1 and CDR2: MNHEY and SVGEGT. The ends lost 2 bases at V and 8 bases at J; junction bases unmatched: 5. CDR3 size: 15 residues. This CDR3 reads CASSYRTGGWDEQFF. CDR3 bases: TGTGCCAGCAGTTACCGGACAGGGGGCTGGGATGAGCAGTTCTTC.

CDR3 loop: CASSPGQGSGYEQYF. Here the CDR3 DNA reads TGTGCCAGCAGCCCGGGACAGGGATCAGGTTACGAGCAGTACTTC. The chain carries TRBV7-2 and TRBJ2-7; 9 positions match TRBD1. The CDR3 totals 15 residues. After removal of 5 bases from V and 4 bases from J, the junction contained 9 bases not matched to a gene. Looked up from germline, CDR1 is SGHTA and CDR2 is FQGNSA.

This clonotype was observed a few times. The rearrangement joins TRBV7-2 to TRBJ2-3; D ambiguous. The germline V gene has CDR1 SGHTA and CDR2 FQGNSA. This CDR3 has 14 amino acids. Between the trimmed V and J ends, which lost 1 base and 5 bases, there was a span of 10 bases. CDR3 protein: CASSLVSVGDTQYF. The CDR3 bases are TGTGCCAGCAGCTTAGTAAGCGTGGGAGATACGCAGTATTTT.